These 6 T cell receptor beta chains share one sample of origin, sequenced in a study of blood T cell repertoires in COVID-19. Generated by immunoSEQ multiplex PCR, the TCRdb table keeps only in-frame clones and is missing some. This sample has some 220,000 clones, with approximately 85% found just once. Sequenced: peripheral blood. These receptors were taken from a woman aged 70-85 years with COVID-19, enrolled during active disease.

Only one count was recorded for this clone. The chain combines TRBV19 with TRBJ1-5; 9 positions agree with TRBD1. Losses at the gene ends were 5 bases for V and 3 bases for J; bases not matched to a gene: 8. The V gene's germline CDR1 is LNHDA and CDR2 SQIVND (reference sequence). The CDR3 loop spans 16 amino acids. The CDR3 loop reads CASSVTGTGPNQPQHF. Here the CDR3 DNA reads TGTGCCAGTAGTGTAACCGGGACAGGGCCCAATCAGCCCCAGCATTTT. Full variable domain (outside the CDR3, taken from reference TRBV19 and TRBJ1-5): DGGITQSPKYLFRKEGQNVTLSCEQNLNHDAMYWYRQDPGQGLRLIYYSQIVNDFQKGDIAEGYSVSREKKESFPLTVTSAQKNPTAFYLCASSVTGTGPNQPQHFGDGTRLSIL.

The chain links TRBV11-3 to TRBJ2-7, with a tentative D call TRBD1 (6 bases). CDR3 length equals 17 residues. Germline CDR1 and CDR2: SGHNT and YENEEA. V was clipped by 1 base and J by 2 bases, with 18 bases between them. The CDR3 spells CASSLASGQRGPYEQYF. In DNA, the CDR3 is TGTGCCAGCAGCTTAGCCAGCGGACAGAGGGGCCCCTACGAGCAGTACTTC. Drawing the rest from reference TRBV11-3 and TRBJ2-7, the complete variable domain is EAGVVQSPRYKIIEKKQPVAFWCNPISGHNTLYWYLQNLGQGPELLIRYENEEAVDDSQLPKDRFSAERLKGVDSTLKIQPAELGDSAVYLCASSLASGQRGPYEQYFGPGTRLTVT.

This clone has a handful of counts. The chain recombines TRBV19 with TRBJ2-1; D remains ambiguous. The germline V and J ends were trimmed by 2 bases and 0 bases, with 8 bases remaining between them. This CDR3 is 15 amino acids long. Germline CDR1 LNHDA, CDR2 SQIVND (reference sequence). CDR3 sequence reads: CASSISDGSYNEQFF. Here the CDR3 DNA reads TGTGCCAGTAGTATAAGCGACGGCTCCTACAATGAGCAGTTCTTC.

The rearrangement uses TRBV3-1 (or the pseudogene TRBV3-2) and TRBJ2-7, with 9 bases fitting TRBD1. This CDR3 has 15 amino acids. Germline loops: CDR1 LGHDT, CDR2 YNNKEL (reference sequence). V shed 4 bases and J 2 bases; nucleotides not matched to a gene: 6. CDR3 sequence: CASSRGTGIPYEQYF. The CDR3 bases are TGTGCCAGCAGCCGCGGGACAGGGATCCCCTACGAGCAGTACTTC.

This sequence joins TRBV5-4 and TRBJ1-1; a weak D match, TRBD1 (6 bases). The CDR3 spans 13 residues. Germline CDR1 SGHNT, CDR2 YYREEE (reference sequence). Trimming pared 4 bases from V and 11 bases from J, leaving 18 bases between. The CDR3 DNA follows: TGTGCCAGCAGCGCACAGTGGGGGCATGAGGCTTTCTTT. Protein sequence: CASSAQWGHEAFF.

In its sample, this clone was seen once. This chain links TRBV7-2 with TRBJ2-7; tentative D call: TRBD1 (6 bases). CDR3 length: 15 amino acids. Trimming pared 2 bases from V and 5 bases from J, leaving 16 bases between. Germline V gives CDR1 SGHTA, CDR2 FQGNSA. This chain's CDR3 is CASSLSDLQGDEQYF. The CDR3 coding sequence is TGTGCCAGCAGCTTAAGTGACCTACAGGGCGACGAGCAGTACTTC.